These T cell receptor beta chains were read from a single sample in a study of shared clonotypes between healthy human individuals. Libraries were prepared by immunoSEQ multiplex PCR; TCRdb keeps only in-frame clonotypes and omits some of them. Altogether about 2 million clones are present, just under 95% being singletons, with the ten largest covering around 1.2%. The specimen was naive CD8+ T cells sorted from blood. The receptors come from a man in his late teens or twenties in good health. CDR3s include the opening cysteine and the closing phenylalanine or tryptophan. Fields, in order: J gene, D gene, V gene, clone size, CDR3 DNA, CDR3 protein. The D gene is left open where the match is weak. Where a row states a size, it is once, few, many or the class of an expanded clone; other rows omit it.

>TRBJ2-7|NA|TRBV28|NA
TGTGCCAGCAGTTTTTTTGGGGCCGGGACGCCGACCTACGAGCAGTACTTC
CASSFFGAGTPTYEQYF
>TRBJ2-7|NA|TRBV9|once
TGTGCCAGCAGCGTAGGTGGAGGGAAATCCTACGAGCAGTACTTC
CASSVGGGKSYEQYF
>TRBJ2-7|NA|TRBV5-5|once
TGTGCCAGCAGCTTGTATGGGGACACAACCTACGAGCAGTACTTC
CASSLYGDTTYEQYF
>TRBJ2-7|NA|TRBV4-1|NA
TGCGCCAGCAGCCAAAAGCACCCGGATTCCTACGAGCAGTACTTC
CASSQKHPDSYEQYF
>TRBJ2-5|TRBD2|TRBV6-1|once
TGTGCCAGCAGTGAACCCATGATAGCGGGGTATCAAGAGACCCAGTACTTC
CASSEPMIAGYQETQYF
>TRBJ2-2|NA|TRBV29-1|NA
TGCAGCGTACGGGACTCCGGGCTGGGCACCGGGGAGCTGTTTTTT
CSVRDSGLGTGELFF
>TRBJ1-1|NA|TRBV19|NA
TGTGCCAGTAGTGGAACTACTTTGGCGGACACTGAAGCTTTCTTT
CASSGTTLADTEAFF
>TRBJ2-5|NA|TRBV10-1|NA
TGCGCCAGCGGACGGCCGGGACGGGACCAAGAGACCCAGTACTTC
CASGRPGRDQETQYF
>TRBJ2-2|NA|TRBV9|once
TGTGCCAGCAGCCCGTTTGAGTCCGGGGAGCTGTTTTTT
CASSPFESGELFF
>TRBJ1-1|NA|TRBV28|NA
TGTGCCAGCAGTTTCGCTGGAGAGAACACTGAAGCTTTCTTT
CASSFAGENTEAFF
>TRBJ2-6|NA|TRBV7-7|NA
TGTGCCAGCAGCCTACCTGATGTGCCACAAAGTCGGGCCAACGTCCTGACTTTC
CASSLPDVPQSRANVLTF
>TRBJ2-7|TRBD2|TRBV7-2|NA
TGTGCCAGCAGCTTCGCTAGCGGGAGTTCCTACGAGCAGTACTTC
CASSFASGSSYEQYF
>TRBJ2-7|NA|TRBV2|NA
TGTGCCAGCAACCTAGCAGGGACAACCTACGAGCAGTACTTC
CASNLAGTTYEQYF
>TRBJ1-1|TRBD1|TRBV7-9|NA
TGTGCCACTCAGGGGGCTGGGTTTGGCACTGAAGCTTTCTTT
CATQGAGFGTEAFF
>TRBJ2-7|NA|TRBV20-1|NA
TGCAGTGCTAGAGGAGTTTACGAGCAGTACTTC
CSARGVYEQYF
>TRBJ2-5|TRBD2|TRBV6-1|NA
TGTGCCACCGCCCCGCGGGAGGGCATGGAGACCCAGTACTTC
CATAPREGMETQYF
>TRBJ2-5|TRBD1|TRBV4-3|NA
TGCGCCAGCAGCCAAGAAATCGGGACAGGGGGAGAGACCCAGTACTTC
CASSQEIGTGGETQYF
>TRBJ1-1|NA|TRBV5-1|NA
TGCGCCAGCAGCCCGCGACCAGGGACTGAAGCTTTCTTT
CASSPRPGTEAFF
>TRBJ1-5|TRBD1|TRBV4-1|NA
TGCGCCAGCAGCCCTCAGGGGGCAGGGCAGCCCCAGCATTTT
CASSPQGAGQPQHF
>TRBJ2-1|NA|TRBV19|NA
TGTGCCAGTAGGACGAACAATGAGCAGTTCTTC
CASRTNNEQFF
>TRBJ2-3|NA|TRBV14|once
TGTGCCAGCAGCGACCTCTATTATTCAGATACGCAGTATTTT
CASSDLYYSDTQYF
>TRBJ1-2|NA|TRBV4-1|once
TGCGCCAGCAGCCAAGCGTCCGCGGTCGGCAACTATGGCTACACCTTC
CASSQASAVGNYGYTF
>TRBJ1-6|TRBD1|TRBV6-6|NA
TGTGCCAGCAGTTACTCCGACAGGGACTATAATTCACCCCTCCACTTT
CASSYSDRDYNSPLHF
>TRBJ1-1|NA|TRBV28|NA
TGTGCCAGCAGTTTCCGGACACTTAACACTGAAGCTTTCTTT
CASSFRTLNTEAFF
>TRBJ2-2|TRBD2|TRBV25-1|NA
TGTGCCAGCAGTGGACTAGCGGGGGGAGGTTTTGACACCGGGGAGCTGTTTTTT
CASSGLAGGGFDTGELFF
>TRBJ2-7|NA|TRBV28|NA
TGTGCCAGCAGCTTTTTAATGCGGGGCCACGAGCAGTACTTC
CASSFLMRGHEQYF
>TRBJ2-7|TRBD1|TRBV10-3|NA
TGTGCCATCCTAAAGGGACAGGGGGGGAGGAACGAGCAGTACTTC
CAILKGQGGRNEQYF
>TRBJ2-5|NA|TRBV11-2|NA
TGTGCCAGCAGCCGAAATCACGGGGGCTTCCAAGAGACCCAGTACTTC
CASSRNHGGFQETQYF
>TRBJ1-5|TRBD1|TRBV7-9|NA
TGTGCCAGCAGCTCCGGGGACAGAAATTATCAGCCCCAGCATTTT
CASSSGDRNYQPQHF
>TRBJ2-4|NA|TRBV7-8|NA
TGTGCCAGCAGCCGGGGCTTTGGACCTGGGTTTGACATTCAGTACTTC
CASSRGFGPGFDIQYF
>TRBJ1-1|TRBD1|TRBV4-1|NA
TGCGCCAGCAGCCACGCAGGGGGCACTGAAGCTTTCTTT
CASSHAGGTEAFF
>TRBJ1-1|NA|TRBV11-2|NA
TGTGCCAGCAGCTTAGGTGGCGGGGAAGCTTTCTTT
CASSLGGGEAFF
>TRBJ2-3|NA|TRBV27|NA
TGTGCCAGCAGTTTCGTAGGGAGCACAGATACGCAGTATTTT
CASSFVGSTDTQYF
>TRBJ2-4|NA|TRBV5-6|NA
TGTGCCAGCAGCATCCGGGACGAAAACATTCAGTACTTC
CASSIRDENIQYF
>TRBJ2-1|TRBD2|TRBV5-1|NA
TGCGCCAGCAGCGATGGACTAGCGGGGAGCTCCTACAATGAGCAGTTCTTC
CASSDGLAGSSYNEQFF
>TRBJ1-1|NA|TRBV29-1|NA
TGCAGCGTCACAGGGCGTGGGGGGACTGAAGCTTTCTTT
CSVTGRGGTEAFF
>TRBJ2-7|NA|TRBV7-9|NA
TGTGCCAGCAGCTTAGTCCGCGGGCGGGACGAGCAGTACTTC
CASSLVRGRDEQYF
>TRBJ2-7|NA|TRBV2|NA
TGTGCCAGCAGTGACCCGAATTCCCTATCATACGAGCAGTACTTC
CASSDPNSLSYEQYF
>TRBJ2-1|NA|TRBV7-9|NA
TGTGCCAGCAGCTTAGGGGTAAATGAGCAGTTCTTC
CASSLGVNEQFF
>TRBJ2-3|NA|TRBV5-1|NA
TGCGCCAGCAGCTTGGGAGTGAACACAGATACGCAGTATTTT
CASSLGVNTDTQYF
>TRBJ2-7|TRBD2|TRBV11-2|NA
TGTGCCAGCAGCCAGAAGGCGGGGGGTGCCTACGAGCAGTACTTC
CASSQKAGGAYEQYF
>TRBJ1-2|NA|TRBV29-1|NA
TGCAGCGTTGAAGAGGGCCCTAGGGGTAACTATGGCTACACCTTC
CSVEEGPRGNYGYTF
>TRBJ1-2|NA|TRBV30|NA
TGTGCCTGGATAGGAAGGTCTGGTGGCTACACCTTC
CAWIGRSGGYTF
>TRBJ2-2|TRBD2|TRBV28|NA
TGTGCCAGCAGTTACCAGACTAGCGCGTACACCGGGGAGCTGTTTTTT
CASSYQTSAYTGELFF
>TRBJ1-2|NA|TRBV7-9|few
TGTGCCAGCAGCCGAGAAGAGGGAGATGGCTACACCTTC
CASSREEGDGYTF
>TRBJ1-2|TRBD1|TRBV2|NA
TGTGCCAGCACCCCTTCGGGGACAGGGATCAACTATGGCTACACCTTC
CASTPSGTGINYGYTF
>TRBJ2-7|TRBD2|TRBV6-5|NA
TGTGCCAGCAGTTACCTTGGACTAGCGGGAGCGGACATGTACTTC
CASSYLGLAGADMYF
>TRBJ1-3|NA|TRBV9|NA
TGTGCCAGCAGCGTAGGCGACGAGGGAGCTGGAAACACCATATATTTT
CASSVGDEGAGNTIYF
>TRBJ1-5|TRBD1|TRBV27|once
TGTGCCAGCAGAGCGGGACAGGGTAACAATCAGCCCCAGCATTTT
CASRAGQGNNQPQHF
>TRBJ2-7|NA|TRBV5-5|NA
TGTGCCAGCAGCTATTCGGGGAGTGCATCCTACGAGCAGTACTTC
CASSYSGSASYEQYF
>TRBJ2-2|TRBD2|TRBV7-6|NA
TGTGCCAGCAGCCCCGGGACTAGCGGCACCGGGGAGCTGTTTTTT
CASSPGTSGTGELFF
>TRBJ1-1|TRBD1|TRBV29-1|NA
TGCAGCGTAGAGGACAGGGGGCGCGCCACTGAAGCTTTCTTT
CSVEDRGRATEAFF
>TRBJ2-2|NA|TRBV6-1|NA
TGTGCCAGCAGTGCCCTTACCGGGGAGCTGTTTTTT
CASSALTGELFF